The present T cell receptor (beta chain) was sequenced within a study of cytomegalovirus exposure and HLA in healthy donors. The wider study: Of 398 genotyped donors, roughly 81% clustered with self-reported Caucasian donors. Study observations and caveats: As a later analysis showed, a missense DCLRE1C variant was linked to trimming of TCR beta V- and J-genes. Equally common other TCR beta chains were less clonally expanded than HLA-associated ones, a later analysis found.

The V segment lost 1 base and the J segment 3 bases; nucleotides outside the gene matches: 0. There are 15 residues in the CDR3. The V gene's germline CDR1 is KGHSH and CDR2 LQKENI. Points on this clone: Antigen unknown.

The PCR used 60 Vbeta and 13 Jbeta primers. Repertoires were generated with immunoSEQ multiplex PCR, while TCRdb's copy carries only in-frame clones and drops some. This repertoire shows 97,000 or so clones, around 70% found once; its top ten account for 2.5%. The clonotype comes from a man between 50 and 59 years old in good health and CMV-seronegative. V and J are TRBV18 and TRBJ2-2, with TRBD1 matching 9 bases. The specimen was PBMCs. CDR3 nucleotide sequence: TGTGCCAGCTCACCACGGGACAGGGACACCGGGGAGCTGTTTTTT. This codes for CASSPRDRDTGELFF.